The T cell receptor beta chain described here comes from a study of CXCR3-negative and CXCR3-positive naive CD8 T cells. Study findings and constraints: Diversity proved comparably high across both naive subsets and much lower in memory CD8+ cells. The TRB CDR3s that CXCR3-positive naive cells carried were more hydrophobic than those of CXCR3-negative naive cells. CD5 surface expression was similar among naive subsets, and TCR strength was estimated by inference from TRB CDR3 properties.

All TRB cDNA libraries came from 5' RACE performed with UMI labels. No DNA is given; TCRdb re-called the 5' RACE reads and lists each CDR3 protein once. The sample shows 75,000 to 100,000 distinct CDR3 sequences, and approximately 1.4% sits with its ten largest clones. In regard to this clonotype: Its antigen is unidentified.

The CDR3 is 16 amino acids. Germline CDR1 is SGHDN and CDR2 is FVKESK. By phenotype, naive CD8+ T cells were CD45RO-CCR7+CD27+CD95-. The V gene is TRBV14, the J gene TRBJ1-4; with no DNA, the TCRdb D assignment of TRBD1 cannot be verified. The sequence was collected from a human donor in good health. Some clones in this sample may be carry-over from other donors' samples. Sequencing input: naive CXCR3- CD8+ T cells from blood. The subset denotes: CD45RO-CCR7+CD27+CD95- naive CD8+ T cells lacking CXCR3 (TNR3-). The CDR3 loop is CASSQDTGAFPEKLFF.